This T cell receptor (beta chain) was recovered during a study of blood T cell repertoires in COVID-19. Across the whole study: The origin of the acute and convalescent COVID-19 samples was the United States, Italy and Spain. T cells, B-cell-depleted T cells, or PBMCs provided the cDNA or gDNA that served as material.

There are 15 residues in the CDR3. Germline values: CDR1 SGHRS, CDR2 YFSETQ. Unmatched junction bases numbered 1, after V lost 0 bases and J lost 2 bases. This clone showed up just once. The authors' processing: From reference gene primer amplification, estimates of nucleated cell counts were derived. Method: immunoSEQ multiplex PCR; TCRdb's copy keeps in-frame clones and lacks some. The V and J calls and clone size are taken from that table; D and trimming were inferred from the DNA. There are fewer than 200,000 clones in the sample; under 90% occur only once, and 5.5% to 8.5% lies in the top ten. Input material: peripheral blood. The chain links TRBV5-1 to TRBJ1-2, with 10 bases identical to TRBD1. The sequence came from a man aged 55 to 70 with acute or convalescent COVID-19. The CDR3 DNA reads as TGCGCCAGCAGCTTGGGGGACAGGGGAAACTATGGCTACACCTTC. This gives the protein CASSLGDRGNYGYTF.